This T cell receptor beta chain was sequenced for a study of memory CD4+ T cells and cytomegalovirus serostatus. Looked up from germline, CDR1 is LNHNV and CDR2 is YYDKDF (reference sequence). The V and J ends lost 3 bases and 5 bases respectively, with 7 bases between them. The length of the CDR3 is 13 residues. The sort gate was single viable CD3+CD4+CD8-CD45RO+ cells for memory CD4+ T cells. Libraries were prepared by immunoSEQ multiplex PCR; TCRdb keeps only in-frame clonotypes and omits some of them. The repertoire includes 46,000 or so clones, roughly 78% of them detected once, and 0.94% sits in the top ten.

This clonotype was obtained from an adult in good health and CMV-seronegative. Sequenced sample: memory CD4+ T cells from blood. J is TRBJ1-4 and V is TRBV15; no clear D. The CDR3 loop reads CATSRGPNEKLFF. The CDR3, as DNA: TGTGCCACCAGCAGGGGCCCCAATGAAAAACTGTTTTTT.